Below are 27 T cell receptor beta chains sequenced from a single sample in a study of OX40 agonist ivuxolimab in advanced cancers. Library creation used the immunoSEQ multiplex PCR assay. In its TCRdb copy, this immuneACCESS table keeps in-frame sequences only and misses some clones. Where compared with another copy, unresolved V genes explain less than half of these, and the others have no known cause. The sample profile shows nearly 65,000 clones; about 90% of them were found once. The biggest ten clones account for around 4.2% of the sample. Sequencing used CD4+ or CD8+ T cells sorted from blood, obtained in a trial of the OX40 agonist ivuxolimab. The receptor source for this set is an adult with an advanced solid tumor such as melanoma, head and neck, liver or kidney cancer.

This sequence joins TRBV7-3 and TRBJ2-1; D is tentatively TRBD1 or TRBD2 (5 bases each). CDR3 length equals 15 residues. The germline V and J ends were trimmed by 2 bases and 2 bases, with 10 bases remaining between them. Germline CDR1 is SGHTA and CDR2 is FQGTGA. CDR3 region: CASSLQGVPYNEQFF. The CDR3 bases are TGTGCCAGCAGCTTACAGGGAGTGCCCTACAATGAGCAGTTCTTC. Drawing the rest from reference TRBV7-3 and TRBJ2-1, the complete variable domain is GAGVSQTPSNKVTEKGKYVELRCDPISGHTALYWYRQSLGQGPEFLIYFQGTGAADDSGLPNDRFFAVRPEGSVSTLKIQRTERGDSAVYLCASSLQGVPYNEQFFGPGTRLTVL.

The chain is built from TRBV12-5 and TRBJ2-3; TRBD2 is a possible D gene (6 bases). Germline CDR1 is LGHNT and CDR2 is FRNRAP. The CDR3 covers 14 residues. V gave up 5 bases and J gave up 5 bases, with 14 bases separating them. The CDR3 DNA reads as TGTGCTAGTGGTCAGGTGGGGGGTGGAGATACGCAGTATTTT. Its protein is CASGQVGGGDTQYF.

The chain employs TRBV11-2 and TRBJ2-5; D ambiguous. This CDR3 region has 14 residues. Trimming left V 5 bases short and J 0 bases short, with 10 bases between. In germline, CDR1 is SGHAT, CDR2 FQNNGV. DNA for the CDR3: TGTGCCAGCAGCATCCCCCGAGACCAAGAGACCCAGTACTTC. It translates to CASSIPRDQETQYF.

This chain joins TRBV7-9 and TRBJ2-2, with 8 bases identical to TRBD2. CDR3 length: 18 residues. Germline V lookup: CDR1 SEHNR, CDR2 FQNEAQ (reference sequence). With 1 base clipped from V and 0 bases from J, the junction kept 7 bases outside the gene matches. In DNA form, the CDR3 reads TGTGCCAGCAGCTTAGGAGCCGGGAGGGCCCCGAACACCGGGGAGCTGTTTTTT. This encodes CASSLGAGRAPNTGELFF.

CDR3 protein: CATRQGANTGELFF. The CDR3 DNA follows: TGTGCCACTAGACAGGGGGCGAACACCGGGGAGCTGTTTTTT. The chain carries TRBV27 and TRBJ2-2; 9 bases line up with TRBD1. Germline V CDR1 and CDR2: MNHEY, SMNVEV (reference sequence). The CDR3 is made up of 14 amino acids. V lost 10 bases, J lost 0 bases, and 3 bases stayed unmatched.

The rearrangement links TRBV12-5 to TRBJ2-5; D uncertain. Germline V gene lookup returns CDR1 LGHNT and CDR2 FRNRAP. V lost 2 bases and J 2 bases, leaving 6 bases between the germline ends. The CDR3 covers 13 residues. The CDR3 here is CASGLTSQETQYF. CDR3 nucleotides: TGTGCTAGTGGTTTGACCAGTCAAGAGACCCAGTACTTC.

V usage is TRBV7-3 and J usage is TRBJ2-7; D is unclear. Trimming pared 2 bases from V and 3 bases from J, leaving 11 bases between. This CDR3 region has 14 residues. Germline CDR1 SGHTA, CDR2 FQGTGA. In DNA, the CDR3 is TGTGCCAGCAGCTTAGATCCCGGAAACTACGAGCAGTACGTC. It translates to CASSLDPGNYEQYV.

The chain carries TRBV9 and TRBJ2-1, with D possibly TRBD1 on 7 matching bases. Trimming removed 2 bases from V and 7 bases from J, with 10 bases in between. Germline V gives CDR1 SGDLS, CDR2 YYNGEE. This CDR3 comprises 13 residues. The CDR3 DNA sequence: TGTGCCAGCAGCGTGGAGGGGGCGAATGAGCAGTTCTTC. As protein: CASSVEGANEQFF.

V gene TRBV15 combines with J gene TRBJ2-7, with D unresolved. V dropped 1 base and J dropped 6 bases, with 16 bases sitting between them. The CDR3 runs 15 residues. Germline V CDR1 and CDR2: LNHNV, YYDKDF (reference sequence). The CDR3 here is CATSRGPLSGPEQYV. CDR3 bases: TGTGCCACCAGCAGAGGCCCCCTTTCAGGTCCCGAGCAGTACGTC.

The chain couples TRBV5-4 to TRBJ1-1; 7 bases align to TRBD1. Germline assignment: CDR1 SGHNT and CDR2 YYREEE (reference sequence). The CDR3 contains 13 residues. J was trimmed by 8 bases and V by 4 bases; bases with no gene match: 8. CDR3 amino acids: CASSDRQGPEAFF. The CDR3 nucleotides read TGTGCCAGCAGCGACAGACAGGGTCCCGAAGCTTTCTTT. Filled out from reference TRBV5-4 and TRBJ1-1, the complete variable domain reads ETGVTQSPTHLIKTRGQQVTLRCSSQSGHNTVSWYQQALGQGPQFIFQYYREEENGRGNFPPRFSGLQFPNYSSELNVNALELDDSALYLCASSDRQGPEAFFGQGTRLTVV.

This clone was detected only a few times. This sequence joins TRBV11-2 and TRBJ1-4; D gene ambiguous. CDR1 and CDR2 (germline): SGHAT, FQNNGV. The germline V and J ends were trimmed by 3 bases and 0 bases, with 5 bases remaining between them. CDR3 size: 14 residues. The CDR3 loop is CASSFRTTNEKLFF. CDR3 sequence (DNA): TGTGCCAGCAGCTTCAGGACAACTAATGAAAAACTGTTTTTT. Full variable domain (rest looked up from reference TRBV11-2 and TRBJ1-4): EAGVAQSPRYKIIEKRQSVAFWCNPISGHATLYWYQQILGQGPKLLIQFQNNGVVDDSQLPKDRFSAERLKGVDSTLKIQPAKLEDSAVYLCASSFRTTNEKLFFGSGTQLSVL.

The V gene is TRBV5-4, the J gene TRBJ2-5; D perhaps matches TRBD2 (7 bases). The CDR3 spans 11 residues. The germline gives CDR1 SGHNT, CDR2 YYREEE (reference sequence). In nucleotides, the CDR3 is TGTGCAATAGGGGGGGAGGAGACCCAGTACTTC. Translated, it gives CAIGGEETQYF.

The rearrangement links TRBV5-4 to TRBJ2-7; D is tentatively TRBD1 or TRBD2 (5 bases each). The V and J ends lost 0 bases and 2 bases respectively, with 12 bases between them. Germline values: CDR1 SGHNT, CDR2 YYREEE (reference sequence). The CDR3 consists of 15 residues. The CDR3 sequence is CASSLGGMGTYEQYF. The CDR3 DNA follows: TGTGCCAGCAGCTTGGGGGGGATGGGGACCTACGAGCAGTACTTC.

The CDR3 protein is CASSFIGTISSYEQYF. The CDR3 nucleotides read TGTGCCAGCAGCTTCATCGGGACTATTTCCTCCTACGAGCAGTACTTC. The chain has TRBV7-9 and TRBJ2-7; 7 bases are a match to TRBD2. Losses at the gene ends were 3 bases for V and 0 bases for J; bases not matched to a gene: 8. Looked up from germline, CDR1 is SEHNR and CDR2 is FQNEAQ (reference sequence). The CDR3 contains 16 residues.

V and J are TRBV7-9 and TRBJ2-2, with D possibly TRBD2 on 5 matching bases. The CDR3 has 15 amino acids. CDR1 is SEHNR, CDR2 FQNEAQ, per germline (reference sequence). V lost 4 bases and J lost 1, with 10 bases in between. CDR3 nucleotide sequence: TGTGCCAGCAGCTCCTGGACTGAGAACACCGGGGAGCTGTTTTTT. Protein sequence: CASSSWTENTGELFF.

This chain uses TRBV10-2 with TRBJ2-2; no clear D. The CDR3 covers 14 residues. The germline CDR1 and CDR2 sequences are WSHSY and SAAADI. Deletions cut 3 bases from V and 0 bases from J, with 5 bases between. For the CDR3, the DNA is TGCGCCAGCAGTGACAGATCGAACACCGGGGAGCTGTTTTTT. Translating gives CASSDRSNTGELFF.

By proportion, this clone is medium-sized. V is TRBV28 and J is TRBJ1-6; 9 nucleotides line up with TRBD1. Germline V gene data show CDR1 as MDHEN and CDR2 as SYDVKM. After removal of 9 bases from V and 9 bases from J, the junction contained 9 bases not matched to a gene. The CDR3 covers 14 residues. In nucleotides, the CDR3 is TGTGCCAGTAAACCGGGACAGGGTGCTTCACCCCTCCACTTT. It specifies CASKPGQGASPLHF.

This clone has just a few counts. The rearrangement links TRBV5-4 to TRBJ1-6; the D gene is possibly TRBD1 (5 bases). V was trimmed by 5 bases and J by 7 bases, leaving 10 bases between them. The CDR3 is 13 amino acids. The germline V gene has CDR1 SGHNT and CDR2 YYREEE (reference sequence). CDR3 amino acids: CASRGTLNSPLHF. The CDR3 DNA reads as TGTGCCAGCAGAGGGACCCTCAATTCACCCCTCCACTTT.

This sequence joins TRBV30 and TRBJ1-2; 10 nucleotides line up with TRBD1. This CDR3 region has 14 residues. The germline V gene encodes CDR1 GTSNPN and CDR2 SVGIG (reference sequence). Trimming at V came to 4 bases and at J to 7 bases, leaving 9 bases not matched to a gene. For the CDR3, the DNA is TGTGCCTGGAACCGACAGGGGGCTGTTCTTGGCTACACCTTC. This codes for CAWNRQGAVLGYTF.

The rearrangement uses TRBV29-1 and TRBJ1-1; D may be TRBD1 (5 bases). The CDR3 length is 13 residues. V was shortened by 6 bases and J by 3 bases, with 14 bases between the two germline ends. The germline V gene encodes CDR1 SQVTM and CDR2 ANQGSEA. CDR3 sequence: CSVATGEDTEAFF. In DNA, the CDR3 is TGCAGCGTAGCCACGGGGGAGGACACTGAAGCTTTCTTT.

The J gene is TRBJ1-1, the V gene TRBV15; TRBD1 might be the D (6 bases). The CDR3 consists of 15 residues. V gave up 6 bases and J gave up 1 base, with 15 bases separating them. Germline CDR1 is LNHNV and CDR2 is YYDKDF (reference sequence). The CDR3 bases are TGTGCCACCAGTACCTTAAGGGGGGGGAACACTGAAGCTTTCTTT. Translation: CATSTLRGGNTEAFF. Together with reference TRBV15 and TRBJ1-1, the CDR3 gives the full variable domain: DAMVIQNPRYQVTQFGKPVTLSCSQTLNHNVMYWYQQKSSQAPKLLFHYYDKDFNNEADTPDNFQSRRPNTSFCFLDIRSPGLGDTAMYLCATSTLRGGNTEAFFGQGTRLTVV.

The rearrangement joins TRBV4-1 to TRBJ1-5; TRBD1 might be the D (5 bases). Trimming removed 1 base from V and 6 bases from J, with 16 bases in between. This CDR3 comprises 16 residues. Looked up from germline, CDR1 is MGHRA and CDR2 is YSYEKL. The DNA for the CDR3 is TGCGCCAGCAGCCAAGGGCCAGGGTCCGTTAGTCAGCCCCAGCATTTT. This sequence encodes CASSQGPGSVSQPQHF.

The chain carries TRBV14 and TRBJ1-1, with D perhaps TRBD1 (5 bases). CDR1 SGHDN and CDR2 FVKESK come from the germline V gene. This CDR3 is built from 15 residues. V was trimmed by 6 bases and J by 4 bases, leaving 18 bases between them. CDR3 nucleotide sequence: TGTGCCAGCAGGCAACTTGGGGGGAGGGGCACTGAAGCTTTCTTT. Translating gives CASRQLGGRGTEAFF.

CDR3 sequence: CASSLAADTYEQYF. CDR3 in DNA: TGTGCCAGCAGCTTAGCGGCGGATACCTACGAGCAGTACTTC. V usage is TRBV7-9 and J usage is TRBJ2-7; D is undetermined. The germline V gene has CDR1 SEHNR and CDR2 FQNEAQ (reference sequence). Trimming removed 0 bases from V and 2 bases from J, with 8 bases in between. The CDR3 has 14 residues.

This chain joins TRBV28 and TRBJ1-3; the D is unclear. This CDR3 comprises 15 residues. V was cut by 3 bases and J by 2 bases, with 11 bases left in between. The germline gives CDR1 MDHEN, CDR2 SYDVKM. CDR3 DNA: TGTGCCAGCAGTTTGGCGGGCAACACTGGAAACACCATATATTTT. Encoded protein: CASSLAGNTGNTIYF.

The CDR3: CASSLVTSGRYNEQFF. The DNA for the CDR3 is TGTGCCAGCAGCTTAGTTACTAGCGGGAGGTACAATGAGCAGTTCTTC. The chain has TRBV7-2 and TRBJ2-1; 12 bases are shared with TRBD2. Trimming removed 1 base from V and 4 bases from J; junction bases left unmatched: 2. The CDR3 is made up of 16 amino acids. The germline V gene encodes CDR1 SGHTA and CDR2 FQGNSA.

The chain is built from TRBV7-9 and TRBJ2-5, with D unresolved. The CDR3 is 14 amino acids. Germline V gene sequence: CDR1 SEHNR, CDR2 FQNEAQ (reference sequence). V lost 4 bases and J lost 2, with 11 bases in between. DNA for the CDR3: TGTGCCAGCAGCTCCGTCTGGGGACAAGAGACCCAGTACTTC. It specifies CASSSVWGQETQYF.